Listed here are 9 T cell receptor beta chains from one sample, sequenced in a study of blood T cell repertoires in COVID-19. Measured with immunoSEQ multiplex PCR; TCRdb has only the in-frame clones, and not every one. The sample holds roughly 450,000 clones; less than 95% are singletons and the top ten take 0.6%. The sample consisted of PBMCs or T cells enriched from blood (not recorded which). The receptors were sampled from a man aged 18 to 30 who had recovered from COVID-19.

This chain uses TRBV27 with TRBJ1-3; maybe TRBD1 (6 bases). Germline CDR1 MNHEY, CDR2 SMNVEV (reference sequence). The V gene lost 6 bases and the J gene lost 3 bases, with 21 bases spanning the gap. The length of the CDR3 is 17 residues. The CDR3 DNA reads TGTGCCAGCAGAGTTCTAGGGACAACTGGGATTGGAAACACCATATATTTT. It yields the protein CASRVLGTTGIGNTIYF.

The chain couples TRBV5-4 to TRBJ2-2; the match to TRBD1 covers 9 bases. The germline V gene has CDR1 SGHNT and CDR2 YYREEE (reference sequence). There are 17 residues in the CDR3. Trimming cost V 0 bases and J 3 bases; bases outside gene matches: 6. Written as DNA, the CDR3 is TGTGCCAGCAGCTTGGCCGCGGGACAGGGCTACACCGGGGAGCTGTTTTTT. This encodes CASSLAAGQGYTGELFF.

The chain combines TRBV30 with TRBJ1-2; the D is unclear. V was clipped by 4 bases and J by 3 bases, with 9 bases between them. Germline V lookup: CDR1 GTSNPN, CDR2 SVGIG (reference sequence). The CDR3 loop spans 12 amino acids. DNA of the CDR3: TGTGCCTGGACTGGCGGGTACTATGGCTACACCTTC. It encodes CAWTGGYYGYTF.

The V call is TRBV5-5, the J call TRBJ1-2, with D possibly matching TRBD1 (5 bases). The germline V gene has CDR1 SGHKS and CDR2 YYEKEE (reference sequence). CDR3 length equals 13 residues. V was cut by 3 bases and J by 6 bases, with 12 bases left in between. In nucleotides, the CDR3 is TGTGCCAGCAGCTCCCCGGGGGAACATGGCTACACCTTC. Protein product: CASSSPGEHGYTF.

The chain's CDR3 is CASSIDRDQPQHF. DNA for the CDR3: TGTGCCAGTAGCATCGACAGGGACCAGCCCCAGCATTTT. The chain employs TRBV19 and TRBJ1-5; 7 bases match TRBD1. CDR1 LNHDA and CDR2 SQIVND come from the germline V gene (reference sequence). Trimming cost V 6 bases and J 7 bases; bases outside gene matches: 6. This CDR3 has 13 residues.

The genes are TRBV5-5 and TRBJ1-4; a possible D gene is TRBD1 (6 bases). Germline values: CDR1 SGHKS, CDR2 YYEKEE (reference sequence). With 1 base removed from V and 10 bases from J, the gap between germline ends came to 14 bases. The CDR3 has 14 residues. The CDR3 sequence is CASSLLGTLRKLFF. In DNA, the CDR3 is TGTGCCAGCAGCTTGCTAGGGACACTCCGAAAACTGTTTTTT.

In nucleotides, the CDR3 is TGTGCCAGCAGGCCACCGGGACAGGGGGGCTACGAGCAGTACTTC. Residues: CASRPPGQGGYEQYF. The chain couples TRBV2 to TRBJ2-7, with 11 nucleotides matching TRBD1. After removal of 6 bases from V and 3 bases from J, the junction contained 7 bases not matched to a gene. This CDR3 contains 15 residues. Germline V gene lookup returns CDR1 SNHLY and CDR2 FYNNEI.

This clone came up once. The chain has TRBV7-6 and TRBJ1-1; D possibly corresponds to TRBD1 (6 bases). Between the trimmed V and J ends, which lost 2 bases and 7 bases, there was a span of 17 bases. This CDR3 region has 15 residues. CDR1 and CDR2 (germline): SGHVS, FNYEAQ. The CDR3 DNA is TGTGCCAGCAGCTTACTACAGGGACCTACCTATGAAGCTTTCTTT. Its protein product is CASSLLQGPTYEAFF.

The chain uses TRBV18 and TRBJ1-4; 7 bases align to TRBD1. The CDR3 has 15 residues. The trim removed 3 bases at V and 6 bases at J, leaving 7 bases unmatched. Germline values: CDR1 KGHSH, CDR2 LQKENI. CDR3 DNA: TGTGCCAGCTCACCGGTGGCGGGGACAGATGAAAAACTGTTTTTT. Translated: CASSPVAGTDEKLFF.